These 7 T cell receptor beta chains originate from one sample sequenced in a study of CD8+CD57+ T cells in acquired aplastic anemia. An expansion of CD8+CD57+ cells by flow cytometry had been shown in patients chosen for sequencing. Genomic DNA, serving as template, underwent TCR beta VDJ and CDR3 profiling. TCRdb reprocessed the reads with MiXCR, giving one entry per CDR3 protein. The sample yields approximately 120,000 distinct CDR3 sequences, over 30% seen once. Source material: sorted CD4+, CD8+, or CD8+CD57+ T cells (not recorded which) from PBMCs. All receptors come from a human donor with aplastic anemia.

The rearrangement joins TRBV18 to TRBJ1-2; 8 nucleotides line up with TRBD1. This CDR3 comprises 15 residues. J gave up 7 bases and V 6 bases, and 13 bases lay outside the gene matches. CDR1 is KGHSH, CDR2 LQKENI, per germline. CDR3 DNA: TGTGCCAGCTCCCCGGAGGACAGGGCGGTTGGTGGCTACACCTTC. Its protein is CASSPEDRAVGGYTF.

This clonotype was counted many times. The J gene is TRBJ1-2, the V gene TRBV7-9, with 9 nucleotides matching TRBD1. Germline-derived CDR1 and CDR2 are SEHNR and FQNEAQ (reference sequence). CDR3 length: 16 amino acids. V lost 4 bases and J lost 4; bases outside the gene matches: 10. The CDR3 reads CASSWGGQGEAYGYTF. CDR3 sequence (DNA): TGTGCCAGCAGCTGGGGGGGACAGGGAGAAGCCTATGGCTACACCTTC.

The gene calls are TRBV29-1 and TRBJ2-7; 11 nucleotides agree with TRBD1. Germline V CDR1 and CDR2: SQVTM, ANQGSEA. V shed 7 bases, J shed 0 bases, and the junction held 8 bases outside the gene matches. The CDR3 loop spans 15 amino acids. In DNA form, the CDR3 reads TGCAGCGGAGCCGGGACAGGGGGAGACTCCTACGAGCAGTACGTC. Protein sequence: CSGAGTGGDSYEQYV.

A word on this clonotype: The junction departs from germline at one end; a sequencing error may be responsible. The V gene is TRBV10-2, the J gene TRBJ2-7; 7 nucleotides line up with TRBD1. CDR1 is WSHSY, CDR2 SAAADI, per germline. The CDR3 covers 15 residues. This chain's CDR3 is CASSQEKGARHEQYF. For the CDR3, the DNA is TGTGCCAGCAGCCAAGAAAAGGGGGCGAGACACGAGCAGTACTTC.

This clonotype was recorded many times. The V and J genes are TRBV20-1 and TRBJ2-7, with 7 positions matching TRBD1. Per germline, CDR1 DFQATT and CDR2 SNEGSKA (reference sequence). The CDR3 runs to 13 residues. V trimming: 6 bases; J trimming: 2 bases; junction bases outside the gene matches: 7. The CDR3 DNA reads TGCAGTGCCCCGACAGGGATTGCCTACGAGCAGTACTTC. Its protein is CSAPTGIAYEQYF.

Ten or more counts support this clonotype. The chain employs TRBV6-1 and TRBJ2-7; D possibly corresponds to TRBD1 (5 bases). Trimming cost V 4 bases and J 4 bases, with 11 bases left between them. This CDR3 contains 13 residues. Per the germline V gene, CDR1 is MNHNS and CDR2 is SASEGT. This CDR3 is CASSAAREYEQYV. In DNA, the CDR3 is TGTGCCAGCAGTGCCGCCAGGGAATACGAGCAGTACGTC.

This clonotype was detected ten times or more. The rearrangement joins TRBV29-1 to TRBJ1-2; possible D gene TRBD1, 5 bases. This CDR3 has 14 amino acids. V shed 4 bases and J shed 0 bases, with 12 bases lying between them. Germline V lookup: CDR1 SQVTM, CDR2 ANQGSEA. CDR3 in amino acids: CSVGTGGSNYGYTF. The CDR3 DNA is TGCAGCGTTGGGACCGGGGGTTCTAACTATGGCTACACCTTC.